The subject of this entry is one T cell receptor (beta chain). This entry is derived from a study of blood T cell repertoires in COVID-19. About the research overall: T cells, B-cell-depleted T cells, or PBMCs provided the cDNA or gDNA that served as material.

Original analysis: Reference gene primer amplification gave nucleated cell count estimates. Libraries were prepared by immunoSEQ multiplex PCR; TCRdb keeps only in-frame clonotypes and omits some of them. Clone size and the V and J calls come from that table; the DNA yielded D and trimming. The data contain about 130,000 clones, roughly 88% of them singletons. V was shortened by 5 bases and J by 4 bases, with 20 bases between the two germline ends. CDR1 and CDR2 (germline): SEHNR, FQNEAQ (reference sequence). This CDR3 spans 17 amino acids. The chain joins TRBV7-9 to TRBJ2-2; D is perhaps TRBD1 (6 bases). Input material: peripheral blood. The clonotype comes from a human donor in a cohort sampled during active COVID-19. The CDR3 nucleotides are TGTGCCAGCAGCGCGTTCTTGGGCCAGGGGAGCACCGGGGAGCTGTTTTTT. Residues: CASSAFLGQGSTGELFF.